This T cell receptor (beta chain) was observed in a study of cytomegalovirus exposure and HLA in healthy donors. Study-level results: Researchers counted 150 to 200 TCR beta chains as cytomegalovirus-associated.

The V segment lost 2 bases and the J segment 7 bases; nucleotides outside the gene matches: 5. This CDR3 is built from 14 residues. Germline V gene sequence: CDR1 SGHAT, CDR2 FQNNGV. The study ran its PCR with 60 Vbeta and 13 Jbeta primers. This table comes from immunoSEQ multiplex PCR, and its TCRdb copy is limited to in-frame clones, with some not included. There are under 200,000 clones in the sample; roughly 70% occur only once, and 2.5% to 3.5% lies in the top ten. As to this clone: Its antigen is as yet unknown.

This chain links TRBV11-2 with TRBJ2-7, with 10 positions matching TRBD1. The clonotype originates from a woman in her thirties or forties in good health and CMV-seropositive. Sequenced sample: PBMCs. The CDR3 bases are TGTGCCAGCAGCTTAAGACAGGGGGCCAGGGAGCAGTACTTC. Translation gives CASSLRQGAREQYF.